This T cell receptor (beta chain) was sequenced for a study of early T cells in non-severe SARS-CoV-2 infection. This CDR3 has 17 residues. V was pared by 5 bases and J by 2 bases, with 18 bases between. This clonotype was counted only a few times. TCRdb re-called the 5' RACE reads through MiXCR, storing one row per CDR3 protein. The sample has tens of thousands of distinct CDR3 sequences; almost 5.5% are singletons. Sequencing was performed on whole blood, taken at baseline. The rearrangement uses TRBV12-3 or TRBV12-4 and TRBJ2-2; D not certain. The origin of this receptor is an adult who was a healthcare worker with PCR-confirmed SARS-CoV-2 infection or an uninfected control (not recorded which). CDR3: CASSPRNQGRNTGELFF. The CDR3 DNA is TGTGCCAGCAGTCCAAGGAACCAAGGAAGAAACACCGGGGAGCTGTTTTTT.